This entry lists 26 T cell receptor beta chains sequenced from one sample in a study of cytomegalovirus exposure and HLA in healthy donors (dated by TCRdb to the late 2010s). The library was prepared using the immunoSEQ multiplex PCR assay. For the multiplex PCR, a mixture combining 60 forward primers for TCR Vbeta segments and 13 reverse primers for TCR Jbeta segments was used. TCRdb limited this immuneACCESS table to in-frame rearrangements with V and J called. A share of clones is missing; checked studies link under half to unresolved V genes, and the rest is unexplained. This sample is represented by 80,000 to 100,000 clones; 81% of them were singletons. The ten largest clones add up to approximately 10% of the sample. Source material: PBMCs. These receptors all stem from a human donor in good health.

The chain employs TRBV7-3 and TRBJ1-1; no clear D gene. V gave up 0 bases and J gave up 0 bases, with 5 bases separating them. The CDR3 is made up of 14 amino acids. Germline V gene lookup returns CDR1 SGHTA and CDR2 FQGTGA. The CDR3: CASSLTQLNTEAFF. The CDR3 nucleotides read TGTGCCAGCAGCTTAACACAGTTGAACACTGAAGCTTTCTTT.

The chain is built from TRBV7-2 and TRBJ2-1, with D possibly TRBD2 on 6 matching bases. The CDR3 runs 14 residues. In germline, CDR1 is SGHTA, CDR2 FQGNSA. The germline V and J ends were trimmed by 5 bases and 6 bases, with 14 bases remaining between them. The CDR3 region has the DNA TGTGCCAGCAGCCCCGGACTACTCCCCAATGAGCAGTTCTTC. It encodes CASSPGLLPNEQFF. Full variable domain (rest looked up from reference TRBV7-2 and TRBJ2-1): GAGVSQSPSNKVTEKGKDVELRCDPISGHTALYWYRQSLGQGLEFLIYFQGNSAPDKSGLPSDRFSAERTGGSVSTLTIQRTQQEDSAVYLCASSPGLLPNEQFFGPGTRLTVL.

The CDR3 DNA reads TGTGCCAGCAGCTTAGTCACGCTAGCCTATGAGCAGTTCTTC. It is translated as CASSLVTLAYEQFF. V is TRBV11-2 and J is TRBJ2-1, with D perhaps matching TRBD2 (5 bases). Trimming removed 1 base at V and 8 bases at J, with 12 bases between. The CDR3 length is 14 residues. Germline lookup yields CDR1 SGHAT and CDR2 FQNNGV. Based on the CDR3 plus reference TRBV11-2 and TRBJ2-1, the full variable domain is EAGVAQSPRYKIIEKRQSVAFWCNPISGHATLYWYQQILGQGPKLLIQFQNNGVVDDSQLPKDRFSAERLKGVDSTLKIQPAKLEDSAVYLCASSLVTLAYEQFFGPGTRLTVL.

The genes are TRBV4-1 and TRBJ2-7; D is undetermined. CDR1 is MGHRA, CDR2 YSYEKL, per germline. V gave up 1 base and J gave up 2 bases, with 9 bases separating them. CDR3 size: 14 residues. CDR3 sequence: CASSQGLPTYEQYF. CDR3 bases: TGCGCCAGCAGCCAAGGGCTGCCAACCTACGAGCAGTACTTC.

The rearrangement joins TRBV29-1 to TRBJ1-2; TRBD1 might be the D (5 bases). With 4 bases removed from V and 10 bases from J, the gap between germline ends came to 19 bases. The CDR3 totals 13 residues. CDR1 and CDR2 from the germline V gene are SQVTM and ANQGSEA. CDR3 sequence: CSVVGGQGIDYTF. The DNA for the CDR3 is TGCAGCGTTGTTGGTGGGCAGGGAATAGACTACACCTTC.

This chain joins TRBV4-2 and TRBJ2-5, with a possible D match to TRBD2 (5 bases). CDR1 and CDR2 from the germline V gene are LGHNA and YNFKEQ. This CDR3 has 13 residues. Trimming took 0 bases from V and 4 from J, leaving 6 bases between them. DNA of the CDR3: TGTGCCAGCAGCCAAGATCGGGGAGAGACCCAGTACTTC. It yields the protein CASSQDRGETQYF.

J is TRBJ1-6 and V is TRBV6-5, with 8 bases lining up with TRBD1. Germline lookup yields CDR1 MNHEY and CDR2 SVGAGI. V was clipped by 7 bases and J by 11 bases; unmatched bases: 10. This CDR3 spans 14 amino acids. The CDR3 is CASTRQGASAPLHF. In nucleotides, the CDR3 is TGTGCCAGCACCCGCCAGGGGGCGTCGGCACCCCTCCACTTT.

The genes are TRBV7-8 and TRBJ2-1; 11 bases fit TRBD2. The length of the CDR3 is 16 residues. The ends lost 5 bases at V and 14 bases at J; junction bases unmatched: 17. CDR1 and CDR2 (germline): SGHVS, FQNEAQ. Here the CDR3 reads CASSLQITSGRFLEFF. The CDR3 coding sequence is TGTGCCAGCAGCCTTCAGATCACTAGCGGGAGATTTTTGGAGTTCTTC.

The table lists this clone with a few counts. The rearrangement links TRBV18 to TRBJ2-7; D may be TRBD1 (6 bases). The V end lost 6 bases, the J end lost 1 base, and 22 bases lay between the germline ends. The CDR3 has 17 residues. Germline-derived CDR1 and CDR2 are KGHSH and LQKENI. CDR3 residues: CASSPPGAQPSSYEQYF. Written as DNA, the CDR3 is TGTGCCAGCTCCCCCCCAGGGGCACAACCCTCATCCTACGAGCAGTACTTC.

This chain links TRBV29-1 with TRBJ1-3; D might be TRBD1 (6 bases). Trimming shortened V by 5 bases and J by 0 bases, and 11 bases separated the two germline ends. CDR3 length: 14 amino acids. The V gene's germline CDR1 is SQVTM and CDR2 ANQGSEA. CDR3 protein: CSVSWDNSGNTIYF. As DNA, the CDR3 is TGCAGCGTTTCCTGGGACAACTCTGGAAACACCATATATTTT.

The chain is built from TRBV11-2 and TRBJ1-4; D perhaps matches TRBD1 (5 bases). Germline-derived CDR1 and CDR2 are SGHAT and FQNNGV. The CDR3 is made up of 13 amino acids. Between the trimmed V and J ends, which lost 1 base and 11 bases, there was a span of 11 bases. CDR3 bases: TGTGCCAGCAGCTTAGCCGGGGGGGGGAAACTGTTTTTT. Protein sequence: CASSLAGGGKLFF.

The chain joins TRBV4-1 to TRBJ2-3; TRBD1 matches 8 bases. The CDR3 sequence is 14 residues long. After removal of 1 base from V and 4 bases from J, the junction contained 1 base not matched to a gene. The germline CDR1 and CDR2 sequences are MGHRA and YSYEKL. The CDR3 loop is CASSQVQGADTQYF. The CDR3 nucleotides are TGCGCCAGCAGCCAAGTACAGGGGGCAGATACGCAGTATTTT.

The J gene is TRBJ2-7, the V gene TRBV27, with D perhaps TRBD1 (7 bases). Germline assignment: CDR1 MNHEY and CDR2 SMNVEV (reference sequence). This CDR3 has 13 amino acids. The V and J ends lost 5 bases and 3 bases respectively, with 11 bases between them. The DNA of the CDR3 is TGTGCCAGCAGTACCCAGGGGGGCTACGAGCAGTACTTC. Protein: CASSTQGGYEQYF.

The chain carries TRBV7-2 and TRBJ2-3; D possibly corresponds to TRBD2 (7 bases). This CDR3 has 15 residues. Per germline, CDR1 SGHTA and CDR2 FQGNSA. With 4 bases removed from V and 3 bases from J, the gap between germline ends came to 14 bases. Here the CDR3 reads CASSSRSGTTDTQYF. In DNA, the CDR3 is TGTGCCAGCAGCTCCCGAAGCGGGACAACAGATACGCAGTATTTT.

The CDR3 bases are TGTGCCATCCGGAACCAGGGTTCACCCTACGAGCAGTACTTC. This sequence encodes CAIRNQGSPYEQYF. This chain links TRBV10-3 with TRBJ2-7, with D maybe TRBD1 (5 bases). The CDR3 contains 14 residues. Germline CDR1 ENHRY, CDR2 SYGVKD. Trimming removed 8 bases from V and 2 bases from J, with 16 bases in between.

The chain uses TRBV4-3 and TRBJ1-1; D perhaps matches TRBD1 (5 bases). Germline values: CDR1 LGHNA, CDR2 YSLEER. CDR3 length equals 13 residues. Trimming took 0 bases from V and 10 from J, leaving 12 bases between them. DNA of the CDR3: TGCGCCAGCAGCCAAGATTGGGGGGGAGGAGCTTTCTTT. As protein: CASSQDWGGGAFF.

The rearrangement uses TRBV12-1 and TRBJ1-4; the table names TRBD1, a call not compared with the DNA. TRBV12-1 is flagged as a pseudogene. The CDR3 totals 13 residues. This chain's CDR3 is CASSCWTDEKLFF. The CDR3 DNA follows: TGTGCCAGCAGCTGCTGGACAGATGAAAAACTGTTTTTT.

CDR3 DNA sequence: TGTGCCACCAGCAGCCAGGGTTACCAAGAGACCCAGTACTTC. Amino acids: CATSSQGYQETQYF. The rearrangement links TRBV15 to TRBJ2-5, with D maybe TRBD1 (5 bases). The CDR3 sequence is 14 residues long. V dropped 3 bases and J dropped 0 bases, with 8 bases sitting between them. From germline, CDR1 is LNHNV and CDR2 YYDKDF (reference sequence).

The chain employs TRBV13 and TRBJ1-4, with TRBD1 matching 7 bases. The CDR3 is 14 amino acids. V lost 6 bases, J lost 5 bases, and 6 bases stayed unmatched. CDR1 PRHDT and CDR2 FYEKMQ come from the germline V gene (reference sequence). The CDR3 is CASSHRGLNEKLFF. DNA of the CDR3: TGTGCCAGCAGTCACAGGGGACTGAATGAAAAACTGTTTTTT.

The rearrangement links TRBV7-2 to TRBJ1-5; TRBD1 agrees at 8 bases. Unmatched junction bases numbered 2, after V lost 4 bases and J lost 3 bases. Germline V gene sequence: CDR1 SGHTA, CDR2 FQGNSA. CDR3 length equals 14 residues. The chain's CDR3 is CASSWTGYNQPQHF. CDR3 bases: TGTGCCAGCAGCTGGACAGGGTACAATCAGCCCCAGCATTTT.

J is TRBJ2-3 and V is TRBV7-2; 11 bases fit TRBD2. CDR1 SGHTA and CDR2 FQGNSA come from the germline V gene. The CDR3 contains 19 residues. J lost 0 bases, V lost 5 bases, and 13 bases had no gene match. CDR3 coding DNA: TGTGCCAGCAGCCCAAGTCTTTTAGCGGGGGGGTTTAGCACAGATACGCAGTATTTT. It specifies CASSPSLLAGGFSTDTQYF.

This chain uses TRBV30 with TRBJ2-7; the match to TRBD2 covers 8 bases. The CDR3 runs to 15 residues. V was clipped by 2 bases and J by 7 bases; unmatched bases: 13. CDR1 and CDR2 from the germline V gene are GTSNPN and SVGIG (reference sequence). The CDR3 loop is CAWSPTGGGAEEQYF. The CDR3 nucleotides are TGTGCCTGGAGTCCGACGGGAGGGGGTGCGGAGGAGCAGTACTTC.

This clone was observed a handful of times. This rearrangement joins TRBV9 to TRBJ2-7; 11 nucleotides line up with TRBD2. CDR1 SGDLS and CDR2 YYNGEE come from the germline V gene. This CDR3 is 17 amino acids long. Trimming at V came to 0 bases and at J to 4 bases, leaving 9 bases not matched to a gene. The CDR3 DNA is TGTGCCAGCAGCGTAGCACCTACTAGCGGGGGAAGTTACGAGCAGTACTTC. This sequence encodes CASSVAPTSGGSYEQYF.

There are a few counts of this clone. The rearrangement joins TRBV9 to TRBJ1-1; no reliable D call. V shed 4 bases and J shed 3 bases, with 13 bases lying between them. This CDR3 is 14 amino acids long. From germline, CDR1 is SGDLS and CDR2 YYNGEE. The chain's CDR3 is CASSYPPEDTEAFF. Written as DNA, the CDR3 is TGTGCCAGCAGCTACCCCCCAGAGGACACTGAAGCTTTCTTT.

The J gene is TRBJ2-3, the V gene TRBV27; TRBD2 is a possible D gene (5 bases). The CDR3 runs to 17 residues. CDR1 is MNHEY and CDR2 is SMNVEV in the germline V gene (reference sequence). The V gene lost 6 bases and the J gene lost 2 bases, with 21 bases spanning the gap. The CDR3: CASRELGVREVTDTQYF. CDR3 nucleotide sequence: TGTGCCAGCAGGGAACTTGGGGTTCGGGAAGTCACAGATACGCAGTATTTT.

This chain joins TRBV4-3 and TRBJ1-1; TRBD1 aligns across 7 bases. The CDR3 has 15 residues. Trimming at V came to 4 bases and at J to 5 bases, leaving 10 bases not matched to a gene. Germline assignment: CDR1 LGHNA and CDR2 YSLEER. DNA of the CDR3: TGCGCCAGCAGCCCGGCAAGGGGGCTCTGGACTGAAGCTTTCTTT. It is translated as CASSPARGLWTEAFF.